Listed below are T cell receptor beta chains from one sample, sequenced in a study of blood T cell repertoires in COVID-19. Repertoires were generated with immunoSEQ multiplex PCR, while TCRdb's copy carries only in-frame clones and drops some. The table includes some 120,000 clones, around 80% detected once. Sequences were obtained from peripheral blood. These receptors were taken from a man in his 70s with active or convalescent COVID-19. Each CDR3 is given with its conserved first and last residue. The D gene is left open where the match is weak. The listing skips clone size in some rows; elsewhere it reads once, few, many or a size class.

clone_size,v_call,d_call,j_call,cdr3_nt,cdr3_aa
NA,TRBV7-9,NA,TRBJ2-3,TGTGCCAGCAGCTTAACCAGTGCCGATACGCAGTATTTT,CASSLTSADTQYF
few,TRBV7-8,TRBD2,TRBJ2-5,TGTGCCAGCAGCCGCCGCGGGGGGAACCAAGAGACCCAGTACTTC,CASSRRGGNQETQYF
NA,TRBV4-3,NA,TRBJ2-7,TGCGCCAGCAGCCAAGAGCCGGGCCCGGAGGTTTACGAGCAGTACTTC,CASSQEPGPEVYEQYF
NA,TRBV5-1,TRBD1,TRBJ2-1,TGCGCCAGCAGCTCCCAAATTCCTCAGGGGGCCCGGTACAATGAGCAGTTCTTC,CASSSQIPQGARYNEQFF
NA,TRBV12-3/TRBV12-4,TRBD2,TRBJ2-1,TGTGCCAGCACTGGGACTAGCGGCGTAGAGCAGTTCTTC,CASTGTSGVEQFF
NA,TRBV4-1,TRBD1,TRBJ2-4,TGCGCCAGCAGCCAAGTACCCGGACAGGGAATCATTCAGTACTTC,CASSQVPGQGIIQYF
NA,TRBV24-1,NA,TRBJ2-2,TGTGCCACCAGTGATTTTGGGCTCATGGGCGGGGAGCTGTTTTTT,CATSDFGLMGGELFF
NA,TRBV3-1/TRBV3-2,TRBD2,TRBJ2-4,TGTGCCAGCAGCCCGAGACTAGCGGGGGGGATAGCCAAAAACATTCAGTACTTC,CASSPRLAGGIAKNIQYF
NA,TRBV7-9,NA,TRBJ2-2,TGTGCCAGCAGCCCTATTCCCCCTAACACCGGGGAGCTGTTTTTT,CASSPIPPNTGELFF
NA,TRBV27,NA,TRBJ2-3,TGTGCCAGAGAGCTGGCGCAGTATTTT,CARELAQYF
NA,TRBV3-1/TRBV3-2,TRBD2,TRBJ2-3,TGTGCCACCTCAGCGGGAGGGGGAGATACGCAGTATTTT,CATSAGGGDTQYF
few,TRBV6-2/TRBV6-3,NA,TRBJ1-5,TGTGCCAGCAGTTACTCAGGGGGGGAACAGCCCCAGCATTTT,CASSYSGGEQPQHF
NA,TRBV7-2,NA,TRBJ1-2,TGTGCCAGCAGCAAGTCGAAGCTCTATGGCTACACCTTC,CASSKSKLYGYTF
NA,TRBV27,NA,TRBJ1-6,TGTGCCAGCAGTAGAATACAGGGAGATCGAGATTCACCCCTCCACTTT,CASSRIQGDRDSPLHF
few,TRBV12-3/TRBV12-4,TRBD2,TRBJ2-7,TGTGCCAGCAGTAGACTAGCGGGGTACGAGCAGTACTTC,CASSRLAGYEQYF
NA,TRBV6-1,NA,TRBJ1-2,TGTGCCAGCAGTGAAACTCGCTATGGCTACACCTTC,CASSETRYGYTF